The clone carrying this TCR beta chain was seen just once. Its antigen remains unidentified. The sample belongs to a study of T cell responses to AZD1222 COVID-19 vaccine. Regarding the study as a whole: Only five or six AZD1222 recipients were seropositive at baseline. The breadth and depth of Spike-specific TCRs increased once two AZD1222 doses had been given. Reportedly, nearly half of unique spike TCRs recognized epitopes outside B.1.351/B.1.1.7 mutations.

Generated by immunoSEQ multiplex PCR, the TCRdb table keeps only in-frame clones and is missing some. The top ten clones hold approximately 4% of a sample with some 160,000 clones, approximately 90% of them seen once. This CDR3 has 17 amino acids. Germline V gene data show CDR1 as SGHRS and CDR2 as YFSETQ. The V segment lost 3 bases and the J segment 0 bases; nucleotides outside the gene matches: 8. This chain joins TRBV5-1 and TRBJ1-3; the match to TRBD1 covers 8 bases. The clonotype originates from an adult in good health. Sequencing used peripheral blood, obtained on day 0 of AZD1222 vaccination. The CDR3 bases are TGCGCCAGCAGCTCATTACCAGGGGGCACCTCTGGAAACACCATATATTTT. It yields the protein CASSSLPGGTSGNTIYF.